This T cell receptor (beta chain) is drawn from a study of OX40 agonist ivuxolimab in advanced cancers. About the research overall: Patients received the agonistic anti-OX40 (CD134) antibody ivuxolimab. Participants averaged approximately 65 years of age (range about 23 to 80) and were over 75% male.

Trimming cost V 3 bases and J 2 bases, with 21 bases left between them. Looked up from germline, CDR1 is SGHKS and CDR2 is YYEKEE (reference sequence). The CDR3 contains 17 residues. Blood samples were obtained at baseline, cycle 4 day 1, and cycle 7 day 1. Using immunoSEQ multiplex PCR, the repertoire was profiled, and TCRdb retains in-frame clones only, with some absent. The data contain 25,000 to 35,000 clones, about four fifths of them singletons. The TCR originated in an adult with an advanced solid tumor such as melanoma, head and neck, liver or kidney cancer. This chain uses TRBV5-5 with TRBJ2-7, with D maybe TRBD2 (6 bases). Source: CD4+ or CD8+ T cells sorted from blood, taken in a trial of the OX40 agonist ivuxolimab. The CDR3 nucleotides are TGTGCCAGCAGCTACCGGACGGCGGGACTGGTCCCCTACGAGCAGTACTTC. It is translated as CASSYRTAGLVPYEQYF.